The T cell receptor beta chain described here comes from a study of radiation and T cells in renal cell carcinoma. Study-level findings and limits: In blood, top tumor clones expanded by 2 weeks, shrinking by 4. Pretreatment tumor biopsies were lacking, so baseline clonotypes are unknown.

Described time point: baseline pretreatment blood. Treatment given: 15 Gy SBRT to primary tumor, nephrectomy 4 weeks later. After SBRT, blood was collected at 2 and 4 weeks, plus baseline. Clear cell pathology was present in this patient's renal cell carcinoma. This table comes from immunoSEQ multiplex PCR, and its TCRdb copy is limited to in-frame clones, with some not included. The sample shows 100,000 to 150,000 clones, approximately 82% of them seen only once. Concerning this clone: The antigen is not known.

Per germline, CDR1 MDHEN and CDR2 SYDVKM. The CDR3 is 14 residues long. The J segment lost 4 bases and the V segment lost 7 bases, leaving 9 bases of the junction unmatched. The chain uses TRBV28 and TRBJ1-1; 7 bases match TRBD1. This specimen consisted of blood, obtained from a patient whose treatment included radiotherapy and nephrectomy. The source of this sequence is an older woman with renal cell carcinoma. The CDR3 region has the DNA TGTGCCAGCACCCCCCGACAGGGACCCACTGAAGCTTTCTTT. Its protein product is CASTPRQGPTEAFF.